The 29 T cell receptor beta chains reported below all come from one sample, sequenced in a study of human T cells and chemical hapten exposure. Each CDR3 protein is one row after TCRdb ran MiXCR on the RACE reads. The table lists 100,000 or so distinct CDR3 sequences, 30% to 35% of them singletons. Time point of the sample: patch test 3, about 24 weeks after DPC sensitization. Described treatment: therapeutic diphenylcyclopropenone sensitization with weekly scalp DPC. The specimen comprised whole blood, sampled in connection with sensitization to the hapten diphenylcyclopropenone (DPC). The receptors originated from a man aged 35 to 55 with alopecia areata. Some clones in this sample may be carry-over from other donors' samples.

This chain links TRBV5-6 with TRBJ2-1; D unclear. CDR3 length: 15 residues. Germline loops: CDR1 SGHDT, CDR2 YYEEEE. V lost 2 bases, J lost 0 bases, and 9 bases lay in between. Here the CDR3 reads CASSFIAFSYNEQFF. CDR3 nucleotides: TGTGCCAGCAGCTTCATAGCATTCTCCTACAATGAGCAGTTCTTC.

This clonotype was detected only a few times. The chain employs TRBV28 and TRBJ1-5; possibly TRBD1 for D (6 bases). The CDR3 has 15 amino acids. Trimming removed 5 bases from V and 6 bases from J, with 17 bases in between. CDR1 is MDHEN and CDR2 is SYDVKM in the germline V gene. The CDR3 is CASSTGGGRGQPQHF. CDR3 bases: TGTGCCAGCAGTACCGGGGGGGGGCGAGGTCAGCCCCAGCATTTT.

The V call is TRBV10-2, the J call TRBJ2-2; weak D call: TRBD2 (6 bases). With 2 bases removed from V and 4 bases from J, the gap between germline ends came to 11 bases. Germline CDR1 reads WSHSY; CDR2 reads SAAADI. The CDR3 is made up of 15 amino acids. This chain's CDR3 is CASSEMGGGTGELFF. DNA for the CDR3: TGCGCCAGCAGTGAGATGGGAGGTGGCACCGGGGAGCTGTTTTTT.

The chain has TRBV30 and TRBJ1-1; D is possibly TRBD1 (5 bases). This CDR3 has 15 amino acids. CDR1 GTSNPN and CDR2 SVGIG come from the germline V gene (reference sequence). V was shortened by 2 bases and J by 4 bases, with 17 bases between the two germline ends. The CDR3 DNA is TGTGCCTGGAGTCCGTCCCCGGGGGGAGGCACTGAAGCTTTCTTT. Protein sequence: CAWSPSPGGGTEAFF.

This chain connects TRBV28 to TRBJ2-1; D not resolved. CDR1 and CDR2 from the germline V gene are MDHEN and SYDVKM. With 7 bases removed from V and 1 base from J, the gap between germline ends came to 14 bases. This CDR3 is built from 15 residues. The CDR3, as DNA: TGTGCCAGCACAATTGGACGGGTATCCTACAATGAGCAGTTCTTC. Amino acid sequence: CASTIGRVSYNEQFF.

The chain carries TRBV29-1 and TRBJ2-3, with unresolved D. Deletions cut 0 bases from V and 7 bases from J, with 5 bases between. The CDR3 loop spans 11 amino acids. Germline V CDR1 and CDR2: SQVTM, ANQGSEA. CDR3 DNA sequence: TGCAGCGTTGAAGACTCCAATACGCAGTATTTT. Its translation is CSVEDSNTQYF.

This clonotype was seen a few times. The rearrangement uses TRBV28 and TRBJ2-7; D tentatively reads TRBD1 or TRBD2 (5 bases each). In germline, CDR1 is MDHEN, CDR2 SYDVKM. Between the trimmed V and J ends, which lost 5 bases and 4 bases, there was a span of 18 bases. The CDR3 spans 15 residues. Here the CDR3 reads CASSKAGSPLYEQYF. In nucleotides, the CDR3 is TGTGCCAGCAGTAAAGCAGGGAGCCCCTTGTACGAGCAGTACTTC.

This chain connects TRBV29-1 to TRBJ1-1; 9 nucleotides line up with TRBD1. Germline CDR1 is SQVTM and CDR2 is ANQGSEA. V was pared by 5 bases and J by 5 bases, with 6 bases of the junction left unmatched. The CDR3 extends over 13 amino acids. Here the CDR3 reads CSVSPGTGTEAFF. The DNA for the CDR3 is TGCAGCGTTTCTCCCGGGACAGGGACTGAAGCTTTCTTT.

This clonotype showed up just a few times. The rearrangement joins TRBV24-1 to TRBJ2-7; D not certain. The V gene's germline CDR1 is KGHDR and CDR2 SFDVKD. The V gene lost 5 bases and the J gene lost 1 base, with 20 bases spanning the gap. This CDR3 is built from 17 residues. DNA for the CDR3: TGTGCCACCAGTGCTAGGGATGGAAGAGTAAGGTCCTACGAGCAGTACTTC. It encodes CATSARDGRVRSYEQYF.

This chain uses TRBV20-1 with TRBJ2-3, with 7 bases lining up with TRBD2. The CDR3 covers 15 residues. The germline gives CDR1 DFQATT, CDR2 SNEGSKA (reference sequence). V shed 3 bases, J shed 0 bases, and the junction held 6 bases outside the gene matches. CDR3 protein: CSASRRELSTDTQYF. In DNA form, the CDR3 reads TGCAGTGCTAGTCGGCGGGAGCTAAGCACAGATACGCAGTATTTT.

This clonotype was seen ten or more times. The chain uses TRBV5-5 and TRBJ1-4, with TRBD1 matching 9 bases. There are 15 residues in the CDR3. The J segment lost 2 bases and the V segment lost 4 bases, leaving 3 bases of the junction unmatched. CDR1 is SGHKS and CDR2 is YYEKEE in the germline V gene (reference sequence). Written as DNA, the CDR3 is TGTGCCAGCAGCCCAGGACAGGGGACTAATGAAAAACTGTTTTTT. As protein: CASSPGQGTNEKLFF.

This clonotype was picked up a small number of times. This chain joins TRBV6-2 or TRBV6-3 and TRBJ2-2, with 8 bases that match TRBD1. This CDR3 spans 17 amino acids. Germline trimming cut 6 bases from V and 0 bases from J; bases unmatched to any gene: 9. Germline CDR1 and CDR2: MNHEY and SVGEGT. CDR3 amino acids: CASSLPTGGSNTGELFF. The CDR3 nucleotides are TGTGCCAGCAGCCTCCCCACAGGGGGATCGAACACCGGGGAGCTGTTTTTT.

This clonotype was seen more than once but under ten times. The J gene is TRBJ1-1, the V gene TRBV24-1, with a possible D match to TRBD1 (5 bases). The germline CDR1 and CDR2 sequences are KGHDR and SFDVKD. This CDR3 contains 13 residues. The germline V and J ends were trimmed by 7 bases and 8 bases, with 16 bases remaining between them. CDR3 loop: CATSLKSWGEAFF. In DNA form, the CDR3 reads TGTGCCACCAGCCTAAAATCTTGGGGGGAAGCTTTCTTT.

This clonotype was picked up a small number of times. The chain employs TRBV5-1 and TRBJ2-7, with a possible D match to TRBD2 (6 bases). V lost 0 bases and J lost 7, with 17 bases in between. Germline-derived CDR1 and CDR2 are SGHRS and YFSETQ. The CDR3 is made up of 15 amino acids. The CDR3 loop reads CASSLEAGGMGEQYF. The CDR3 bases are TGCGCCAGCAGCTTGGAGGCAGGCGGGATGGGGGAGCAGTACTTC. The whole variable domain, remainder taken from reference TRBV5-1 and TRBJ2-7, is KAGVTQTPRYLIKTRGQQVTLSCSPISGHRSVSWYQQTPGQGLQFLFEYFSETQRNKGNFPGRFSGRQFSNSRSEMNVSTLELGDSALYLCASSLEAGGMGEQYFGPGTRLTVT.

This sequence joins TRBV5-1 and TRBJ2-5, with 8 bases matching TRBD1. This CDR3 has 13 amino acids. Trimming cost V 6 bases and J 5 bases; bases outside gene matches: 6. Germline CDR1 SGHRS, CDR2 YFSETQ. CDR3 nucleotides: TGCGCCAGCAAAAGACAGGGGACCGAGACCCAGTACTTC. Its protein is CASKRQGTETQYF.

This sequence joins TRBV7-6 and TRBJ1-5, with D unclear. V was pared by 6 bases and J by 3 bases, with 18 bases between. The CDR3 loop spans 16 amino acids. CDR1 and CDR2 (germline): SGHVS, FNYEAQ. The CDR3 protein is CASSPRGWANNQPQHF. The CDR3 DNA follows: TGTGCCAGCAGTCCCCGGGGTTGGGCAAACAATCAGCCCCAGCATTTT.

This clonotype was seen a handful of times. V and J are TRBV6-2 or TRBV6-3 and TRBJ1-5; D remains ambiguous. Germline lookup yields CDR1 MNHEY and CDR2 SVGEGT. Trimming pared 0 bases from V and 2 bases from J, leaving 8 bases between. This CDR3 contains 15 residues. In nucleotides, the CDR3 is TGTGCCAGCAGTTACTCCGGATCGGGCAATCAGCCCCAGCATTTT. Protein product: CASSYSGSGNQPQHF.

The chain couples TRBV14 to TRBJ1-4; D is perhaps TRBD1 (5 bases). This CDR3 contains 17 residues. The V gene's germline CDR1 is SGHDN and CDR2 FVKESK. V lost 2 bases to trimming and J lost 3 bases, with 16 bases between them. Here the CDR3 DNA reads TGTGCCAGCAGCCAATTTGGAGGGGCAGGAGCTAATGAAAAACTGTTTTTT. It encodes CASSQFGGAGANEKLFF.

The V call is TRBV24-1, the J call TRBJ2-3; possible D gene TRBD1, 5 bases. Germline-derived CDR1 and CDR2 are KGHDR and SFDVKD. Trimming removed 6 bases from V and 4 bases from J, with 10 bases in between. This CDR3 spans 13 amino acids. CDR3 nucleotide sequence: TGTGCCACCAGTCCAGGGATACCAGATACGCAGTATTTT. It translates to CATSPGIPDTQYF.

In its sample, this clonotype was seen a few times. This sequence joins TRBV6-6 and TRBJ2-3; 7 bases line up with TRBD2. Germline CDR1 is MNHNY and CDR2 is SVGAGI (reference sequence). The J segment lost 0 bases and the V segment lost 8 bases, leaving 5 bases of the junction unmatched. CDR3 length: 14 residues. The CDR3 DNA follows: TGTGCCAGCCAACTAGCGTCTAGCACAGATACGCAGTATTTT. Translated: CASQLASSTDTQYF.

This clonotype turned up a few times. V and J are TRBV12-3 or TRBV12-4 and TRBJ2-4, with no clear D. The CDR3 totals 16 residues. V lost 3 bases, J lost 0 bases, and 12 bases lay in between. In DNA form, the CDR3 reads TGTGCCAGCAGTTTCGGTCAGGCCGTAGCCAAAAACATTCAGTACTTC. Its protein product is CASSFGQAVAKNIQYF.

The V gene is TRBV6-2 or TRBV6-3, the J gene TRBJ2-1; D uncertain. From germline, CDR1 is MNHEY and CDR2 SVGEGT. This CDR3 is built from 14 residues. V lost 4 bases and J lost 5, with 12 bases in between. The CDR3 is CASSSPARDNEQFF. The CDR3 DNA reads TGTGCCAGCAGTTCCCCGGCCCGTGACAATGAGCAGTTCTTC.

This clonotype appeared a few times. The rearrangement joins TRBV20-1 to TRBJ2-4; 10 bases match TRBD2. The V segment lost 6 bases and the J segment 7 bases; nucleotides outside the gene matches: 12. Looked up from germline, CDR1 is DFQATT and CDR2 is SNEGSKA (reference sequence). The CDR3 is 15 amino acids. The CDR3 DNA reads as TGCAGTGCGCGCGGGCTAGCGGGAGATCTGAACATTCAGTACTTC. This sequence encodes CSARGLAGDLNIQYF.

In this sample, this clonotype turned up a few times. This chain uses TRBV6-2 or TRBV6-3 with TRBJ1-6; TRBD1 matches at 7 bases. CDR1 is MNHEY and CDR2 is SVGEGT in the germline V gene. The V and J ends lost 0 bases and 4 bases, in that order; junction bases with no gene match: 12. The CDR3 consists of 19 residues. The CDR3 DNA reads as TGTGCCAGCAGTTACTCCGTTCGGGGGACAGATTCATATAATTCACCCCTCCACTTT. Its translation: CASSYSVRGTDSYNSPLHF.

This rearrangement joins TRBV6-6 to TRBJ1-1, with D perhaps matching TRBD1 (5 bases). Trimming shortened V by 4 bases and J by 3 bases, and 9 bases separated the two germline ends. CDR1 and CDR2 (germline): MNHNY, SVGAGI (reference sequence). The CDR3 totals 13 residues. CDR3: CASSSDTYTEAFF. The CDR3 DNA reads as TGTGCCAGCAGTTCGGACACATACACTGAAGCTTTCTTT.

There are a few counts of this clonotype. This sequence joins TRBV28 and TRBJ2-1, with 9 bases that match TRBD2. The CDR3 is 14 amino acids. The germline CDR1 and CDR2 sequences are MDHEN and SYDVKM. The V gene end was trimmed by 3 bases and the J gene end by 5 bases; junction bases not matched to a gene: 2. Written as DNA, the CDR3 is TGTGCCAGCAGTTTCCCTAGCGGGGACAATGAGCAGTTCTTC. Amino acid sequence: CASSFPSGDNEQFF.

This clonotype was detected a few times. The chain is built from TRBV29-1 and TRBJ2-7; tentative D call: TRBD1 (6 bases). CDR3 length: 12 residues. In germline, CDR1 is SQVTM, CDR2 ANQGSEA. V was cut by 6 bases and J by 2 bases, with 11 bases left in between. DNA of the CDR3: TGCAGCGTGAACAGGGTTCCCTACGAGCAGTACGTC. As protein: CSVNRVPYEQYV.

The gene calls are TRBV7-6 and TRBJ1-1, with D maybe TRBD1 (5 bases). CDR1 is SGHVS and CDR2 is FNYEAQ in the germline V gene. The CDR3 length is 13 residues. The V end lost 5 bases, the J end lost 8 bases, and 15 bases lay between the germline ends. The CDR3 here is CASSPGMNREAFF. The CDR3 DNA sequence: TGTGCCAGCAGCCCAGGGATGAACAGGGAAGCTTTCTTT.

The chain links TRBV6-5 to TRBJ2-2; D gene unclear. The CDR3 is made up of 14 amino acids. V lost 5 bases, J lost 1 base, and 8 bases lay in between. Germline-derived CDR1 and CDR2 are MNHEY and SVGAGI. The CDR3 DNA is TGTGCCAGCAGTCAATCCTGGAACACCGGGGAGCTGTTTTTT. Protein product: CASSQSWNTGELFF.